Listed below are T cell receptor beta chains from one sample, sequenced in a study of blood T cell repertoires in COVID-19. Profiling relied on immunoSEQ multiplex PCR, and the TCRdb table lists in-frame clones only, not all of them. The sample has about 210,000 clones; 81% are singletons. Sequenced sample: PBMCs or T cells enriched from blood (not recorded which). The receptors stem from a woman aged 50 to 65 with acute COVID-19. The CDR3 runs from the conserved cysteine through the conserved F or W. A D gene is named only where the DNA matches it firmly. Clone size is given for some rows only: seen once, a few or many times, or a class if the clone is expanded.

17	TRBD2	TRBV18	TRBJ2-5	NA	CASSPRTSGGLAETQYF	TGTGCCAGCTCACCAAGGACTAGCGGGGGCCTTGCCGAGACCCAGTACTTC
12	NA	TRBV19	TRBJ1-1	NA	CASSGMNTEAFF	TGTGCCAGCTCGGGAATGAACACTGAAGCTTTCTTT
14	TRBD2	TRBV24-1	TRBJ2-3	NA	CATKNSGRTDTQYF	TGTGCCACTAAAAATAGCGGGCGCACAGATACGCAGTATTTT
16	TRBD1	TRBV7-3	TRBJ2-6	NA	CASSPGTGTGANVLTF	TGTGCCAGCAGCCCCGGGACAGGGACCGGGGCCAACGTCCTGACTTTC
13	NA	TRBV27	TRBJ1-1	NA	CASSLGEGTEAFF	TGTGCCAGCAGTTTAGGGGAGGGGACTGAAGCTTTCTTT
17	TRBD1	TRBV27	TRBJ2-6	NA	CASSFLGQGAGANVLTF	TGTGCCAGCAGTTTTCTGGGACAGGGGGCTGGGGCCAACGTCCTGACTTTC
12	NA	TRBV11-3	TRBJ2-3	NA	CASRDNTDTQYF	TGTGCCAGCAGGGACAACACAGATACGCAGTATTTT
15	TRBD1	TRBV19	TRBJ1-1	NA	CASTHRGQRNTEAFF	TGTGCCAGTACTCACAGGGGGCAAAGGAACACTGAAGCTTTCTTT
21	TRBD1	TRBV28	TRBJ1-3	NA	CASSLRLGTGHSTDSGNTIYF	TGTGCCAGCAGTTTAAGATTGGGGACAGGACATTCGACTGACTCTGGAAACACCATATATTTT
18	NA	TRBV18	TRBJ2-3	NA	CASSPPNHRRDSTDTQYF	TGTGCCAGCTCACCTCCCAACCACCGGCGGGATAGCACAGATACGCAGTATTTT
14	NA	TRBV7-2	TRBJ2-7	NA	CASSYGTPPYEQYF	TGTGCCAGCAGTTACGGGACACCACCCTACGAGCAGTACTTC
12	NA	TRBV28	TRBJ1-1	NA	CASSLVDRGAFF	TGTGCCAGCAGTTTGGTGGATCGGGGAGCTTTCTTT
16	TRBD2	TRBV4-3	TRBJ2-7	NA	CASSQDRASGVYEQYF	TGCGCCAGCAGCCAAGATCGGGCTAGCGGAGTCTACGAGCAGTACTTC
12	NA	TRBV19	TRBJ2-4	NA	CASSSDGNIQYF	TGTGCCAGTAGTAGCGATGGAAACATTCAGTACTTC
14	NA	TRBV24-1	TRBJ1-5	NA	CATSGGKSNQPQHF	TGTGCCACGTCCGGGGGAAAGAGCAATCAGCCCCAGCATTTT
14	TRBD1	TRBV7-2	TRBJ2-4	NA	CASSSTGGGGIQYF	TGTGCCAGCAGTTCGACAGGGGGCGGGGGCATTCAGTACTTC
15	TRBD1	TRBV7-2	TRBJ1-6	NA	CASSGDSSYNSPLHF	TGTGCCAGCAGCGGGGACAGCTCCTATAATTCACCCCTCCACTTT
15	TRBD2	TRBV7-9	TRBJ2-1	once	CAKSPRTSSYNEQFF	TGTGCCAAGAGCCCCCGGACTAGCTCCTACAATGAGCAGTTCTTC
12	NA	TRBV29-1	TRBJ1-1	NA	CSVVPVSTEAFF	TGCAGCGTTGTTCCAGTCAGCACTGAAGCTTTCTTT
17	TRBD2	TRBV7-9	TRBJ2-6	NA	CASRVAGGYTGANVLTF	TGTGCCAGCAGGGTAGCGGGAGGGTATACTGGGGCCAACGTCCTGACTTTC
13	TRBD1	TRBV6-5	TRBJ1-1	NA	CASTRTGNTEAFF	TGTGCCAGCACCAGGACAGGGAACACTGAAGCTTTCTTT